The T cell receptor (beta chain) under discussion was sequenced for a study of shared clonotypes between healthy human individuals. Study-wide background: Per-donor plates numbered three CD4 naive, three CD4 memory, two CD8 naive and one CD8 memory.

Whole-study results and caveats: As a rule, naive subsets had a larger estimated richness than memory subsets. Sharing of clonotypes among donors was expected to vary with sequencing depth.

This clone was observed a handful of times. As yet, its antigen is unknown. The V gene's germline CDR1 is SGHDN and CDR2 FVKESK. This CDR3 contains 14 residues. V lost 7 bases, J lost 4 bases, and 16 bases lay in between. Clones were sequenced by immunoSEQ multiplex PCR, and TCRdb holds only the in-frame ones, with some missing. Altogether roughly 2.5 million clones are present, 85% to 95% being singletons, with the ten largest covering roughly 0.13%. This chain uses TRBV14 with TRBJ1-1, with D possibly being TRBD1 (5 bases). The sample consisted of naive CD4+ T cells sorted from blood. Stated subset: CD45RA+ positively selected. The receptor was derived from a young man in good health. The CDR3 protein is CASTGGGVPTEAFF. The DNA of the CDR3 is TGTGCCAGCACCGGCGGGGGGGTTCCCACTGAAGCTTTCTTT.